Listed here are 31 T cell receptor beta chains from one sample, sequenced in a study of T-cell memory formation after mild COVID-19. TCRdb processed the 5' RACE reads anew with MiXCR; each CDR3 protein has one entry. The data hold hundreds of thousands of distinct CDR3 sequences, with 20% observed a single time. The sequenced sample was PBMCs or a T cell subset sorted from them (not recorded which). These receptors originate from an adult woman who had mild COVID-19 (a few samples of this study predate the infection). Cell type and time point are not known.

This clonotype was found a few times. The gene calls are TRBV15 and TRBJ1-6; D possibly corresponds to TRBD1 (6 bases). Trimming took 1 base from V and 7 from J, leaving 8 bases between them. Germline-derived CDR1 and CDR2 are LNHNV and YYDKDF (reference sequence). The CDR3 is 14 residues long. CDR3 in DNA: TGTGCCACCAGCAGAGGACAGGAGAATTCACCCCTCCACTTT. It encodes CATSRGQENSPLHF.

Only a few counts were recorded for this clonotype. The rearrangement joins TRBV7-2 to TRBJ2-1, with D perhaps matching TRBD1 (7 bases). The CDR3 has 15 amino acids. Germline V lookup: CDR1 SGHTA, CDR2 FQGNSA. The V end lost 5 bases, the J end lost 2 bases, and 13 bases lay between the germline ends. For the CDR3, the DNA is TGTGCCAGCAGCCCCCCAGGGGGGACCTACAATGAGCAGTTCTTC. Residues: CASSPPGGTYNEQFF.

This clonotype was counted ten times or more. V and J are TRBV5-1 and TRBJ2-1; no definite D call. In germline, CDR1 is SGHRS, CDR2 YFSETQ. The V end lost 1 base, the J end lost 7 bases, and 6 bases lay between the germline ends. This CDR3 comprises 12 residues. The DNA of the CDR3 is TGCGCCAGCAGCTTGACCCTGAATGAGCAGTTCTTC. Protein product: CASSLTLNEQFF.

This clonotype occurred a few times. V gene TRBV7-2 combines with J gene TRBJ2-1; the D call may be TRBD1 or TRBD2 (6 bases each). There are 16 residues in the CDR3. Germline V gene data show CDR1 as SGHTA and CDR2 as FQGNSA. Trimming stripped 5 bases from V and 5 bases from J, with 19 bases between. CDR3 residues: CASSAFLAGTHNEQFF. The CDR3 DNA is TGTGCCAGCAGCGCCTTCTTGGCGGGGACACACAATGAGCAGTTCTTC.

This clonotype was observed a handful of times. The rearrangement links TRBV20-1 to TRBJ1-6, with D possibly matching TRBD1 (5 bases). CDR3 length: 14 residues. V dropped 0 bases and J dropped 7 bases, with 10 bases sitting between them. Germline CDR1 is DFQATT and CDR2 is SNEGSKA (reference sequence). CDR3 nucleotides: TGCAGTGCTAGAGATTGGGGGAACAATTCACCCCTCCACTTT. It specifies CSARDWGNNSPLHF.

Only a few counts were recorded for this clonotype. V is TRBV12-3 or TRBV12-4 and J is TRBJ1-5; D ambiguous. The CDR3 extends over 14 amino acids. Trimming cost V 5 bases and J 9 bases, with 17 bases left between them. CDR3 in DNA: TGTGCCAGCAGTCTCTCAGGCGACCAAGGGCCCCAGCATTTT. Its translation: CASSLSGDQGPQHF.

This clonotype showed up just a few times. This rearrangement joins TRBV29-1 to TRBJ2-1; D ambiguous. CDR3 length: 13 residues. Germline lookup yields CDR1 SQVTM and CDR2 ANQGSEA. With 2 bases removed from V and 8 bases from J, the gap between germline ends came to 13 bases. CDR3 loop: CSVELGILDEQFF. The CDR3 DNA sequence: TGCAGCGTTGAACTGGGAATTTTGGATGAGCAGTTCTTC.

A few counts support this clonotype. This chain links TRBV6-5 with TRBJ1-5; D call uncertain. The CDR3 has 15 residues. Trimming took off 6 bases at V and 0 bases at J, with 12 bases between the two ends. The germline V gene has CDR1 MNHEY and CDR2 SVGAGI. The CDR3 region is CASRPESYSNQPQHF. In nucleotides, the CDR3 is TGTGCCAGCAGACCGGAGAGTTATAGCAATCAGCCCCAGCATTTT.

The CDR3 loop is CASSGQGMNTGELFF. The DNA of the CDR3 is TGTGCCAGCAGTGGTCAGGGGATGAACACCGGGGAGCTGTTTTTT. This rearrangement joins TRBV2 to TRBJ2-2, with D tentatively TRBD1 (6 bases). Germline CDR1 SNHLY, CDR2 FYNNEI. Trimming left V 4 bases short and J 1 base short, with 10 bases between. This CDR3 region has 15 residues.

This clonotype was picked up a small number of times. The rearrangement joins TRBV19 to TRBJ2-2, with 8 bases identical to TRBD1. Trimming took 5 bases from V and 8 from J; bases not matched to a gene: 4. The CDR3 sequence is 13 residues long. Germline-derived CDR1 and CDR2 are LNHDA and SQIVND (reference sequence). CDR3 in amino acids: CASSPQGAGELFF. The CDR3 DNA reads as TGTGCCAGTAGTCCTCAGGGGGCTGGGGAGCTGTTTTTT.

As to this clonotype: A read error may account for a junction end that differs from germline. The V call is TRBV6-4, the J call TRBJ2-1; D gene unclear. The CDR3 length is 16 residues. Germline V lookup: CDR1 MRHNA, CDR2 SNTAGT. CDR3 DNA sequence: TGTGCCAGCAGCGACTCACGCGCCTCGGCCTACAATGAGCAGTTCTTC. It codes for CASSDSRASAYNEQFF.

This clonotype was recorded a few times. The chain has TRBV6-5 and TRBJ1-2; a possible D gene is TRBD1 (5 bases). The germline gives CDR1 MNHEY, CDR2 SVGAGI. The CDR3 length is 17 residues. The V end lost 2 bases, the J end lost 1 base, and 17 bases lay between the germline ends. The CDR3, as DNA: TGTGCCAGCAGTTACGTCCGCGGGACCGGGATTAACTATGGCTACACCTTC. Encoded protein: CASSYVRGTGINYGYTF.

The sample holds many counts of this clonotype. The chain is built from TRBV24-1 and TRBJ2-4; 10 nucleotides agree with TRBD1. CDR3 size: 14 residues. The ends lost 3 bases at V and 8 bases at J; junction bases unmatched: 3. Germline CDR1 reads KGHDR; CDR2 reads SFDVKD. The CDR3 sequence is CATSDHGQGDIQYF. In DNA form, the CDR3 reads TGTGCCACCAGTGATCACGGACAGGGGGACATTCAGTACTTC.

The chain is built from TRBV5-1 and TRBJ1-4; D unclear. Looked up from germline, CDR1 is SGHRS and CDR2 is YFSETQ. CDR3 length: 15 amino acids. The germline V and J ends were trimmed by 0 bases and 8 bases, with 14 bases remaining between them. CDR3 in DNA: TGCGCCAGCAGCTTGGTTGGAGGGAAAGACGAAAAACTGTTTTTT. It encodes CASSLVGGKDEKLFF.

Only a few counts were recorded for this clonotype. The chain recombines TRBV5-1 with TRBJ2-5, with no clear D. Trimming shortened V by 0 bases and J by 4 bases, and 16 bases separated the two germline ends. The CDR3 has 16 residues. CDR1 is SGHRS, CDR2 YFSETQ, per germline. For the CDR3, the DNA is TGCGCCAGCAGCTTGGATCCCGGCCAGAAGGGAGAGACCCAGTACTTC. Its translation is CASSLDPGQKGETQYF.

This clonotype was seen a few times. The chain joins TRBV30 to TRBJ2-5, with TRBD2 matching 8 bases. Germline assignment: CDR1 GTSNPN and CDR2 SVGIG (reference sequence). Germline trimming cut 3 bases from V and 4 bases from J; bases unmatched to any gene: 7. The CDR3 runs to 14 residues. The CDR3 DNA sequence: TGTGCCTGGAGCGGGGGGGCTATAGGAGAGACCCAGTACTTC. The encoded protein is CAWSGGAIGETQYF.

For this clonotype: A junction boundary mismatches the germline segment, possibly from a read error. The chain combines TRBV20-1 with TRBJ1-2; D is perhaps TRBD1 (5 bases). Germline assignment: CDR1 DFQATT and CDR2 SNEGSKA (reference sequence). The CDR3 is made up of 14 amino acids. This CDR3 reads CSALAPGQGPGFTF. CDR3 in DNA: TGCAGTGCTCTCGCCCCCGGGCAGGGTCCTGGCTTCACCTTC.

This clonotype was seen a single time. The CDR3 coding sequence is TGTGCCTGGGCATACAGGGGAAACACTGAAGCTTTCTTT. It specifies CAWAYRGNTEAFF. The chain has TRBV30 and TRBJ1-1; 7 positions match TRBD1. The junction had 5 bases not matched to a gene; V was cut back by 5 bases and J by 2 bases. The CDR3 totals 13 residues. The germline V gene encodes CDR1 GTSNPN and CDR2 SVGIG (reference sequence).

This clonotype has only a few counts. This CDR3 reads CASSSTGTNSYEQYF. The CDR3 DNA follows: TGTGCCAGCAGTTCGACCGGGACTAACTCCTACGAGCAGTACTTC. The chain employs TRBV12-3 or TRBV12-4 and TRBJ2-7; TRBD2 agrees at 7 bases. This CDR3 has 15 amino acids. V gave up 4 bases and J gave up 0 bases; unmatched junction bases: 6.

The chain combines TRBV30 with TRBJ1-2, with D unclear. CDR3 length equals 12 residues. V lost 3 bases and J 4 bases, leaving 9 bases between the germline ends. Germline V CDR1 and CDR2: GTSNPN, SVGIG (reference sequence). The CDR3 DNA follows: TGTGCCTGGAGCCCCGGCCTCTATGGCTACACCTTC. Amino acids: CAWSPGLYGYTF. The entire variable domain, with the rest obtained from reference TRBV30 and TRBJ1-2, is as follows: SQTIHQWPATLVQPVGSPLSLECTVEGTSNPNLYWYRQAAGRGLQLLFYSVGIGQISSEVPQNLSASRPQDRQFILSSKKLLLSDSGFYLCAWSPGLYGYTFGSGTRLTVV.

This clonotype was counted between two and nine times. The chain carries TRBV21-1 and TRBJ2-3; TRBD1 is taken as the D call from the table, unchecked against the DNA. TRBV21-1 is given as a pseudogene. CDR3 length equals 17 residues. Written as DNA, the CDR3 is TGTGCCAGCAGCAAAGTAAAAGGGGGCCGTTGCACAGATACGCAGTATTTT. This gives the protein CASSKVKGGRCTDTQYF.

The chain combines TRBV12-5 with TRBJ2-1; a weak D match, TRBD2 (5 bases). V was clipped by 7 bases and J by 0 bases, with 19 bases between them. Germline values: CDR1 LGHNT, CDR2 FRNRAP. CDR3 length: 17 amino acids. CDR3 sequence (DNA): TGTGCTAGTGATTTCGGGATAGCCAGGAGCTCCTACAATGAGCAGTTCTTC. Translated, it gives CASDFGIARSSYNEQFF.

This clonotype showed up just a few times. The V and J genes are TRBV30 and TRBJ2-7; 7 positions match TRBD1. From germline, CDR1 is GTSNPN and CDR2 SVGIG (reference sequence). CDR3 length: 14 amino acids. V shed 0 bases, J shed 7 bases, and the junction held 9 bases outside the gene matches. The CDR3 region has the DNA TGTGCCTGGAGTGTCGGGACAGCCAAGCCGGAGCAGTACTTC. Amino acid sequence: CAWSVGTAKPEQYF.

The chain is built from TRBV4-1 and TRBJ1-3; the D is unclear. This CDR3 is 15 amino acids long. V was pared by 8 bases and J by 4 bases, with 18 bases between. Per germline, CDR1 MGHRA and CDR2 YSYEKL. In DNA, the CDR3 is TGCGCCAGCGCGTCGAGGCGGACTCCGGGAAACACCATATATTTT. Amino acid sequence: CASASRRTPGNTIYF.

This clonotype was observed a few times. This chain joins TRBV7-2 and TRBJ1-2; 7 bases map to TRBD1. The CDR3 totals 14 residues. The V segment lost 4 bases and the J segment 5 bases; nucleotides outside the gene matches: 7. CDR1 SGHTA and CDR2 FQGNSA come from the germline V gene. CDR3 residues: CASSSPDRKYGYTF. The CDR3, as DNA: TGTGCCAGCAGCTCCCCGGACAGGAAATATGGCTACACCTTC.

This clonotype was seen just once. The chain uses TRBV10-3 and TRBJ2-4; unclear D gene. V was clipped by 10 bases and J by 0 bases, with 10 bases between them. The germline V gene encodes CDR1 ENHRY and CDR2 SYGVKD. The CDR3 has 13 amino acids. DNA for the CDR3: TGTGCCACCCTACCGATAGCCAAAAACATTCAGTACTTC. It is translated as CATLPIAKNIQYF.

This clonotype was detected only a few times. The rearrangement links TRBV7-6 to TRBJ2-7; TRBD1 aligns across 7 bases. Per the germline V gene, CDR1 is SGHVS and CDR2 is FNYEAQ. V shed 4 bases, J shed 4 bases, and the junction held 10 bases outside the gene matches. The CDR3 loop spans 15 amino acids. In DNA form, the CDR3 reads TGTGCCAGCAGCTCCGGACAGGCCAGTGGTTACGAGCAGTACTTC. It codes for CASSSGQASGYEQYF.

This clonotype was seen a handful of times. This chain links TRBV5-4 with TRBJ1-2; 7 bases are a match to TRBD1. Trimming removed 3 bases from V and 10 bases from J; junction bases left unmatched: 15. CDR3 size: 15 residues. Looked up from germline, CDR1 is SGHNT and CDR2 is YYREEE (reference sequence). CDR3 region: CASSWGQLSHSIYTF. The CDR3 bases are TGTGCCAGCAGCTGGGGACAGTTGTCCCATTCGATCTACACCTTC.

This chain joins TRBV15 and TRBJ2-7; D remains unclear. Deletions cut 1 base from V and 6 bases from J, with 16 bases between. CDR3 length: 15 residues. Germline CDR1 reads LNHNV; CDR2 reads YYDKDF (reference sequence). The CDR3 spells CATSRVKGWLSEQYF. CDR3 nucleotide sequence: TGTGCCACCAGCAGAGTGAAAGGGTGGCTCTCCGAGCAGTACTTC.

The chain joins TRBV12-3 or TRBV12-4 to TRBJ2-2, with D perhaps TRBD1 or TRBD2 (5 bases each). Deletions cut 3 bases from V and 6 bases from J, with 17 bases between. The CDR3 covers 16 residues. The CDR3 region has the DNA TGTGCCAGCAGTTTGGGGCAGGGAGTAAGACCCGGGGAGCTGTTTTTT. Encoded protein: CASSLGQGVRPGELFF.

This sequence joins TRBV10-3 and TRBJ2-1; D uncertain. Trimming removed 4 bases at V and 5 bases at J, with 9 bases between. The CDR3 contains 13 residues. In germline, CDR1 is ENHRY, CDR2 SYGVKD. CDR3: CAISVDFNNEQFF. DNA of the CDR3: TGTGCCATCAGTGTTGACTTTAACAATGAGCAGTTCTTC.